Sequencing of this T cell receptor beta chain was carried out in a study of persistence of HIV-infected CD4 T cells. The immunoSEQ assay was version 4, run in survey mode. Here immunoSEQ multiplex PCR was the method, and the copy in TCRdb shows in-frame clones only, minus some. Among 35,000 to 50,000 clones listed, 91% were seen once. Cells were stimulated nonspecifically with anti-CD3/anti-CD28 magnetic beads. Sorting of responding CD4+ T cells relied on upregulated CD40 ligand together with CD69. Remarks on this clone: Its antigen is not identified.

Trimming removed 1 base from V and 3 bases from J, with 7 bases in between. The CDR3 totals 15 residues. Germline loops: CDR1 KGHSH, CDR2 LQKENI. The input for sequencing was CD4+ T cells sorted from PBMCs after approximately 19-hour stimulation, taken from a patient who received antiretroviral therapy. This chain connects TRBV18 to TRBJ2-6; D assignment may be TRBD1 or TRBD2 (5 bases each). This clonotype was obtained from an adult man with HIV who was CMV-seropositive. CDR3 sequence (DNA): TGTGCCAGCTCACCACGAGGGGATGGGGCCAACGTCCTGACTTTC. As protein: CASSPRGDGANVLTF.